This note documents a single T cell receptor beta chain sequence. These data originate in a study of T cell clonotyping in hematopoietic cell transplantation. Germline V CDR1 and CDR2: SGHRS, YFSETQ. The CDR3 is 15 residues long. The V gene end was trimmed by 3 bases and the J gene end by 0 bases; junction bases not matched to a gene: 2. Only in-frame clones appear in the TCRdb table, and some are missing; sequencing was by immunoSEQ multiplex PCR. The profile shows more than 12,000 clones, 62% of them singletons. Sequencing input: PBMCs. The gene calls are TRBV5-1 and TRBJ2-3, with 9 nucleotides matching TRBD2. The sequence was collected from a human donor who either received an allogeneic hematopoietic cell transplant for a myeloid malignancy or was a related donor (not recorded which). Some clones in this sample may be carry-over from other donors' samples. The CDR3: CASSSGTSSTDTQYF. The CDR3, as DNA: TGCGCCAGCAGCTCCGGGACTAGCAGCACAGATACGCAGTATTTT.